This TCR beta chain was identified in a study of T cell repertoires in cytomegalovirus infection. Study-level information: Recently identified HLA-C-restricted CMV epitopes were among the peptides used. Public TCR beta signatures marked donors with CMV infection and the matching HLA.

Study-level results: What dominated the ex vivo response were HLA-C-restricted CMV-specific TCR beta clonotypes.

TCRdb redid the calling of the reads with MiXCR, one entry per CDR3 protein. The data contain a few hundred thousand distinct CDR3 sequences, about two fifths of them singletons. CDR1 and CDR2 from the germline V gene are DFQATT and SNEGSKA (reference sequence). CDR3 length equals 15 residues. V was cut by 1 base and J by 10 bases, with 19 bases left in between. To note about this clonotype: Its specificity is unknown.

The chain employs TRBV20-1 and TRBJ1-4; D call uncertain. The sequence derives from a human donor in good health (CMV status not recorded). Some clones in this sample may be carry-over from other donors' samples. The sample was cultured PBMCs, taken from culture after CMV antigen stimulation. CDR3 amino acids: CSARAPAQEVGKLFF. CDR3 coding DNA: TGCAGTGCTAGAGCCCCCGCCCAAGAGGTTGGAAAACTGTTTTTT.